This is a list of T cell receptor beta chains from one sample in a study of T cells in Graves' hyperthyroidism and ophthalmopathy. MiXCR was run by TCRdb on the multiplex PCR reads, yielding one entry per CDR3 protein. The sample lists roughly 500,000 distinct CDR3 sequences, 20% to 25% seen once, with around 47% in the top ten. Sequencing used blood. The receptor source for this set is a woman in her seventies with Graves' ophthalmopathy. Both conserved end residues are part of each CDR3. The order of the fields is J gene, V gene, CDR3 length, clone size, D gene, CDR3 protein, CDR3 DNA. D genes are given only for firm matches. Size is omitted from some rows. Given values are once, few, many or a class for expanded clones.

j_gene: TRBJ2-1; v_gene: TRBV12-5; len: 14; abundance: few; d_gene: TRBD2; CDR3aa: CASGPGLAGAEQFF; CDR3nt: TGTGCTAGTGGACCTGGACTAGCGGGAGCTGAGCAGTTCTTC
j_gene: TRBJ2-1; v_gene: TRBV20-1; len: 15; abundance: few; d_gene: TRBD2; CDR3aa: CSAREAGRGFNEQFF; CDR3nt: TGCAGTGCTAGAGAAGCGGGAAGAGGTTTCAATGAGCAGTTCTTC
j_gene: TRBJ2-7; v_gene: TRBV6-5; len: 19; abundance: few; d_gene: -; CDR3aa: CASSYSRSPFPGPLYEQYF; CDR3nt: TGTGCCAGCAGTTACTCTAGGTCACCCTTCCCTGGGCCCCTCTACGAGCAGTACTTC
j_gene: TRBJ2-3; v_gene: TRBV3-1; len: 18; abundance: -; d_gene: TRBD1; CDR3aa: CASSQVPTGPLGTDTQYF; CDR3nt: TGTGCCAGCAGCCAAGTGCCGACAGGGCCACTTGGGACAGATACGCAGTATTTT
j_gene: TRBJ2-1; v_gene: TRBV30; len: 18; abundance: few; d_gene: TRBD2; CDR3aa: CAWRGPHRASGSHNEQFF; CDR3nt: TGTGCCTGGAGGGGCCCGCACCGGGCTAGCGGGAGTCACAATGAGCAGTTCTTC
j_gene: TRBJ1-2; v_gene: TRBV28; len: 14; abundance: many; d_gene: -; CDR3aa: CASGVGAPNYGYTF; CDR3nt: TGTGCCAGCGGGGTAGGGGCCCCTAACTATGGCTACACCTTC
j_gene: TRBJ2-4; v_gene: TRBV6-6; len: 17; abundance: few; d_gene: TRBD2; CDR3aa: CASSYRLAGGAKNIQYF; CDR3nt: TGTGCCAGCAGTTACAGACTAGCGGGAGGAGCCAAAAACATTCAGTACTTC
j_gene: TRBJ2-5; v_gene: TRBV30; len: 14; abundance: few; d_gene: -; CDR3aa: CAWSVNRQDETQYF; CDR3nt: TGTGCCTGGAGTGTAAATCGCCAGGACGAGACCCAGTACTTC
j_gene: TRBJ1-5; v_gene: TRBV6-6; len: 18; abundance: many; d_gene: -; CDR3aa: CASSYSIQAVQGNQPQHF; CDR3nt: TGTGCCAGCAGTTACTCGATCCAGGCTGTGCAGGGCAATCAGCCCCAGCATTTT
j_gene: TRBJ2-3; v_gene: TRBV30; len: 15; abundance: -; d_gene: TRBD2; CDR3aa: CAWRTGLAARDTQYF; CDR3nt: TGTGCCTGGAGAACAGGACTAGCAGCCAGAGATACGCAGTATTTT
j_gene: TRBJ2-3; v_gene: TRBV12-3/TRBV12-4; len: 14; abundance: many; d_gene: -; CDR3aa: CASSFQQGGDTQYF; CDR3nt: TGTGCCAGCAGTTTTCAACAGGGTGGGGATACGCAGTATTTT
j_gene: TRBJ2-3; v_gene: TRBV5-1; len: 14; abundance: -; d_gene: TRBD2; CDR3aa: CASSLRGRADTQYF; CDR3nt: TGCGCCAGCAGCTTGCGCGGGAGGGCAGATACGCAGTATTTT
j_gene: TRBJ2-3; v_gene: TRBV6-1; len: 11; abundance: many; d_gene: -; CDR3aa: CASTLERTQYF; CDR3nt: TGTGCCAGCACCCTAGAGAGGACGCAGTATTTT
j_gene: TRBJ2-1; v_gene: TRBV10-3; len: 16; abundance: -; d_gene: TRBD2; CDR3aa: CATMYPAGGSYNEQFF; CDR3nt: TGTGCCACGATGTACCCAGCGGGAGGCTCCTACAATGAGCAGTTCTTC
j_gene: TRBJ1-1; v_gene: TRBV7-9; len: 13; abundance: many; d_gene: -; CDR3aa: CASSFREGTEAFF; CDR3nt: TGTGCCAGCAGCTTCCGGGAGGGCACTGAAGCTTTCTTT
j_gene: TRBJ1-4; v_gene: TRBV28; len: 14; abundance: many; d_gene: TRBD1; CDR3aa: CASRQQGGDEKLFF; CDR3nt: TGTGCCAGCCGGCAACAGGGGGGGGATGAAAAACTGTTTTTT
j_gene: TRBJ1-1; v_gene: TRBV6-1; len: 12; abundance: -; d_gene: -; CDR3aa: CASSGGDTEAFF; CDR3nt: TGTGCCAGCAGTGGGGGGGACACTGAAGCTTTCTTT
j_gene: TRBJ1-1; v_gene: TRBV30; len: 14; abundance: few; d_gene: -; CDR3aa: CAWSAGAANTEAFF; CDR3nt: TGTGCCTGGAGTGCAGGGGCCGCGAACACTGAAGCTTTCTTT
j_gene: TRBJ1-3; v_gene: TRBV15; len: 15; abundance: -; d_gene: -; CDR3aa: CATSRDRLGLNTIYF; CDR3nt: TGTGCCACCAGCAGAGATCGGTTAGGCTTAAACACCATATATTTT
j_gene: TRBJ1-1; v_gene: TRBV7-2; len: 13; abundance: -; d_gene: TRBD1; CDR3aa: CASSQGVPSEAFF; CDR3nt: TGTGCCAGCAGCCAGGGGGTACCCAGTGAAGCTTTCTTT
j_gene: TRBJ2-2; v_gene: TRBV9; len: 13; abundance: -; d_gene: TRBD2; CDR3aa: CASRVAGRGELFF; CDR3nt: TGTGCCAGCAGAGTAGCGGGCCGCGGGGAGCTGTTTTTT
j_gene: TRBJ2-7; v_gene: TRBV28; len: 11; abundance: -; d_gene: TRBD1; CDR3aa: CASSLTGKQYF; CDR3nt: TGTGCCAGCAGCCTGACAGGGAAGCAGTACTTC
j_gene: TRBJ1-5; v_gene: TRBV19; len: 14; abundance: -; d_gene: -; CDR3aa: CASTRSGANQPQHF; CDR3nt: TGTGCCAGTACCAGGAGTGGGGCCAATCAGCCCCAGCATTTT
j_gene: TRBJ1-2; v_gene: TRBV18; len: 13; abundance: few; d_gene: -; CDR3aa: CASSQVRGYGYTF; CDR3nt: TGTGCCAGCTCACAAGTAAGGGGCTATGGCTACACCTTC
j_gene: TRBJ2-3; v_gene: TRBV10-3; len: 15; abundance: -; d_gene: -; CDR3aa: CAISEGGRAADTQYF; CDR3nt: TGTGCCATCAGTGAGGGGGGGCGCGCCGCAGATACGCAGTATTTT
j_gene: TRBJ2-1; v_gene: TRBV20-1; len: 13; abundance: -; d_gene: -; CDR3aa: CSARSGLSGEQFF; CDR3nt: TGCAGTGCTAGGTCGGGCTTGTCGGGCGAGCAGTTCTTC